The 6 T cell receptor beta chains listed next were all sequenced from one sample in a study of CD8 T cells in Susac syndrome. RNA in amounts of about 0.5 to 1 ug was reverse transcribed with random hexamers. One entry per CDR3 protein, called by TCRdb with MiXCR from the immunoSEQ multiplex PCR reads. The data hold 150,000 to 200,000 distinct CDR3 sequences, with 90% to 96% observed a single time. The sequenced sample was CD4+ T cells from PBMCs. These TCRs come from a human donor with Susac syndrome.

The rearrangement joins TRBV29-1 to TRBJ1-1; 7 bases fit TRBD1. This CDR3 is built from 12 residues. Germline V gene sequence: CDR1 SQVTM, CDR2 ANQGSEA. The V and J ends lost 5 bases and 11 bases, in that order; junction bases with no gene match: 11. The CDR3 loop reads CSVWGTAIGAFF. The CDR3 DNA sequence: TGCAGCGTTTGGGGGACAGCGATCGGGGCTTTCTTT.

This clonotype was counted once. J is TRBJ2-7 and V is TRBV27; 9 bases are shared with TRBD2. V lost 6 bases and J lost 5; bases outside the gene matches: 14. The CDR3 runs 16 residues. The germline V gene has CDR1 MNHEY and CDR2 SMNVEV (reference sequence). The CDR3 nucleotides are TGTGCCAGCAGCCGAATTGGGACTAGCTTTACGGACGAGCAGTACTTC. This gives the protein CASSRIGTSFTDEQYF.

The chain has TRBV5-4 and TRBJ1-5, with D unresolved. The CDR3 consists of 11 residues. The V gene lost 4 bases and the J gene lost 9 bases, with 8 bases spanning the gap. Germline CDR1 reads SGHNT; CDR2 reads YYREEE (reference sequence). The CDR3 protein is CASSLAPPQHF. In DNA form, the CDR3 reads TGTGCCAGCAGCCTCGCCCCGCCCCAGCATTTT.

This clonotype came up once. This chain's CDR3 is CASSPGTGGVETQYF. CDR3 nucleotides: TGTGCCAGCAGTCCAGGGACAGGGGGAGTGGAGACCCAGTACTTC. The chain carries TRBV27 and TRBJ2-5, with TRBD1 matching over 11 bases. The V gene's germline CDR1 is MNHEY and CDR2 SMNVEV (reference sequence). The CDR3 sequence is 15 residues long. After removal of 5 bases from V and 5 bases from J, the junction contained 7 bases not matched to a gene.

This chain joins TRBV28 and TRBJ2-4, with 9 bases identical to TRBD2. Germline V gene sequence: CDR1 MDHEN, CDR2 SYDVKM. The trim removed 6 bases at V and 8 bases at J, leaving 14 bases unmatched. CDR3 length: 16 residues. CDR3 protein: CASSSLTSGELYIQYF. For the CDR3, the DNA is TGTGCCAGCAGCTCCCTGACTAGCGGAGAATTGTACATTCAGTACTTC. Using reference TRBV28 and TRBJ2-4 for the parts outside the CDR3, the full variable domain is DVKVTQSSRYLVKRTGEKVFLECVQDMDHENMFWYRQDPGLGLRLIYFSYDVKMKEKGDIPEGYSVSREKKERFSLILESASTNQTSMYLCASSSLTSGELYIQYFGAGTRLSVL.

This clonotype has just one count. This sequence joins TRBV19 and TRBJ2-1; 7 positions agree with TRBD1. Trimming at V came to 3 bases and at J to 7 bases, leaving 9 bases not matched to a gene. Per the germline V gene, CDR1 is LNHDA and CDR2 is SQIVND (reference sequence). CDR3 size: 15 residues. Here the CDR3 DNA reads TGTGCCAGTAGTATCAGACAGGGAACCACGAATGAGCAGTTCTTC. As protein: CASSIRQGTTNEQFF.